Listed here are 18 T cell receptor beta chains from one sample, sequenced in a study of T cell responses to AZD1222 COVID-19 vaccine. Generated by immunoSEQ multiplex PCR, the TCRdb table keeps only in-frame clones and is missing some. The table has around 130,000 clones, 75% to 90% seen once; the top ten hold about 3.1%. The material was peripheral blood, obtained on day 0 of AZD1222 vaccination. The source of these receptors is an adult in good health.

The V call is TRBV7-3, the J call TRBJ2-3, with D perhaps TRBD1 (6 bases). The CDR3 is 12 amino acids. Trimming shortened V by 8 bases and J by 4 bases, and 10 bases separated the two germline ends. Germline lookup yields CDR1 SGHTA and CDR2 FQGTGA. The CDR3 region is CASASGADTQYF. The CDR3 DNA follows: TGTGCCAGCGCCTCAGGGGCAGATACGCAGTATTTT. Filled out from reference TRBV7-3 and TRBJ2-3, the complete variable domain reads GAGVSQTPSNKVTEKGKYVELRCDPISGHTALYWYRQSLGQGPEFLIYFQGTGAADDSGLPNDRFFAVRPEGSVSTLKIQRTERGDSAVYLCASASGADTQYFGPGTRLTVL.

The rearrangement uses TRBV5-4 and TRBJ2-3; 8 bases line up with TRBD1. Losses at the gene ends were 0 bases for V and 6 bases for J; bases not matched to a gene: 6. The CDR3 sequence is 15 residues long. Germline lookup yields CDR1 SGHNT and CDR2 YYREEE (reference sequence). CDR3 residues: CASSLGTGFGDTQYF. CDR3 coding DNA: TGTGCCAGCAGCTTGGGGACAGGGTTTGGTGATACGCAGTATTTT.

This clone was observed a single time. The V gene is TRBV6-5, the J gene TRBJ2-7; D unclear. The CDR3 contains 11 residues. Germline-derived CDR1 and CDR2 are MNHEY and SVGAGI. V was shortened by 10 bases and J by 3 bases, with 10 bases between the two germline ends. The CDR3 spells CATHRGYEQYF. The CDR3 bases are TGTGCCACCCACCGCGGCTACGAGCAGTACTTC.

The chain links TRBV28 to TRBJ1-2; D gene unclear. This CDR3 region has 15 residues. In germline, CDR1 is MDHEN, CDR2 SYDVKM. V was shortened by 6 bases and J by 3 bases, with 17 bases between the two germline ends. The CDR3 spells CASSRFIWTDYGYTF. The CDR3 region has the DNA TGTGCCAGCAGCCGGTTTATTTGGACGGACTATGGCTACACCTTC.

The gene calls are TRBV18 and TRBJ2-2, with TRBD1 as a possible D gene (6 bases). The CDR3 contains 13 residues. The V gene's germline CDR1 is KGHSH and CDR2 LQKENI. V lost 4 bases, J lost 6 bases, and 9 bases lay in between. For the CDR3, the DNA is TGTGCCAGCTCACGACAGGAACCCGGGGAGCTGTTTTTT. It specifies CASSRQEPGELFF.

J is TRBJ2-1 and V is TRBV3-1 (or the pseudogene TRBV3-2), with D possibly being TRBD2 (5 bases). Trimming removed 0 bases from V and 4 bases from J, with 13 bases in between. Germline V gene data show CDR1 as LGHDT and CDR2 as YNNKEL (reference sequence). CDR3 length: 16 residues. CDR3 loop: CASSQDYGKEYNEQFF. The DNA for the CDR3 is TGTGCCAGCAGCCAAGATTACGGGAAGGAGTACAATGAGCAGTTCTTC.

The chain couples TRBV4-2 to TRBJ1-1; D is ambiguous. CDR3 length: 16 amino acids. Per the germline V gene, CDR1 is LGHNA and CDR2 is YNFKEQ. Between the trimmed V and J ends, which lost 3 bases and 0 bases, there was a span of 14 bases. The CDR3 DNA reads TGTGCCAGCAGCCACCCCTCGGACGGATTGAACACTGAAGCTTTCTTT. It encodes CASSHPSDGLNTEAFF.

This clone was detected only once. The chain recombines TRBV10-3 with TRBJ2-3; D is ambiguous. Trimming removed 0 bases from V and 4 bases from J, with 8 bases in between. Germline CDR1 ENHRY, CDR2 SYGVKD. The CDR3 has 14 amino acids. This CDR3 is CAISESLQADTQYF. For the CDR3, the DNA is TGTGCCATCAGTGAGTCGTTGCAGGCAGATACGCAGTATTTT.

The chain joins TRBV5-4 to TRBJ2-7, with 14 positions matching TRBD2. V lost 3 bases to trimming and J lost 3 bases; unmatched junction nucleotides: 2. This CDR3 has 15 residues. The germline V gene encodes CDR1 SGHNT and CDR2 YYREEE (reference sequence). The CDR3, as DNA: TGTGCCAGCAGCTGGGGGACTAGCGGGGGCTACGAGCAGTACTTC. Translation: CASSWGTSGGYEQYF.

V gene TRBV6-5 combines with J gene TRBJ2-5; tentatively, D is TRBD1 (5 bases). The germline gives CDR1 MNHEY, CDR2 SVGAGI. V lost 7 bases, J lost 3 bases, and 12 bases lay in between. The CDR3 extends over 13 amino acids. The chain's CDR3 is CASTWTLEETQYF. CDR3 nucleotides: TGTGCCAGCACCTGGACACTTGAAGAGACCCAGTACTTC.

The chain joins TRBV7-9 to TRBJ1-4, with D possibly TRBD1 on 5 matching bases. V lost 4 bases, J lost 8 bases, and 17 bases lay in between. The length of the CDR3 is 15 residues. Germline V gene lookup returns CDR1 SEHNR and CDR2 FQNEAQ (reference sequence). The CDR3 is CASSSLEGLGEKLFF. The CDR3 nucleotides read TGTGCCAGCAGCTCTTTGGAGGGGCTCGGAGAAAAACTGTTTTTT.

This chain joins TRBV29-1 and TRBJ1-5, with TRBD1 matching 8 bases. The CDR3 spans 14 residues. Unmatched junction bases numbered 6, after V lost 6 bases and J lost 2 bases. The germline V gene has CDR1 SQVTM and CDR2 ANQGSEA. This CDR3 reads CSVADRVGNQPQHF. CDR3 nucleotide sequence: TGCAGCGTGGCGGACAGGGTGGGCAATCAGCCCCAGCATTTT.

The chain joins TRBV7-2 to TRBJ2-1; the match to TRBD2 covers 7 bases. CDR1 and CDR2 (germline): SGHTA, FQGNSA. This CDR3 region has 16 residues. With V trimmed by 1 base and J by 5 bases, 8 bases remained unmatched. The CDR3 region is CASSLVSGAEDNEQFF. The CDR3 nucleotides read TGTGCCAGCAGCTTAGTAAGCGGGGCAGAGGACAATGAGCAGTTCTTC.

The CDR3 loop is CASSPPGRGAYNEQFF. CDR3 DNA: TGTGCCAGCAGTCCACCGGGGCGGGGAGCCTACAATGAGCAGTTCTTC. V and J are TRBV27 and TRBJ2-1; D is possibly TRBD2 (6 bases). The CDR3 runs to 16 residues. Between the trimmed V and J ends, which lost 5 bases and 2 bases, there was a span of 16 bases. The germline V gene encodes CDR1 MNHEY and CDR2 SMNVEV (reference sequence).

The chain is built from TRBV6-2 or TRBV6-3 and TRBJ1-5; unclear D gene. V was trimmed by 5 bases and J by 4 bases, leaving 15 bases between them. CDR1 is MNHEY and CDR2 is SVGEGT in the germline V gene. The CDR3 has 15 residues. In DNA form, the CDR3 reads TGTGCCAGCAGTACCCCCCTGGGTCCGAATCAGCCCCAGCATTTT. This gives the protein CASSTPLGPNQPQHF.

The V gene is TRBV5-4, the J gene TRBJ1-1; D not resolved. CDR3 size: 13 residues. Between the trimmed V and J ends, which lost 3 bases and 3 bases, there was a span of 9 bases. Germline V gene sequence: CDR1 SGHNT, CDR2 YYREEE (reference sequence). The CDR3 nucleotides are TGTGCCAGCAGCTCCGAACGGGACACTGAAGCTTTCTTT. This sequence encodes CASSSERDTEAFF.

This clone was recorded only once. This sequence joins TRBV5-1 and TRBJ1-2, with D unclear. This CDR3 is built from 13 residues. The V and J ends lost 0 bases and 5 bases respectively, with 8 bases between them. Germline CDR1 and CDR2: SGHRS and YFSETQ. CDR3 nucleotide sequence: TGCGCCAGCAGCTTGGGACACCTTTATGGCTACACCTTC. Its translation: CASSLGHLYGYTF.

The chain is built from TRBV7-9 and TRBJ1-3; D is ambiguous. This CDR3 contains 14 residues. The germline V gene encodes CDR1 SEHNR and CDR2 FQNEAQ (reference sequence). Trimming took 8 bases from V and 4 from J, leaving 15 bases between them. DNA for the CDR3: TGTGCCAGCTTTGCCGGGTCCAGGGGAAACACCATATATTTT. Protein sequence: CASFAGSRGNTIYF.